One T cell receptor (beta chain) is described in this entry. Antigen: not known. The sample belongs to a study of cytomegalovirus exposure and HLA in healthy donors. Study-wide context: About 79 million unique TCRs from HLA-typed donors were held in an early data release. Study findings and constraints: Investigators reported 164 TCR beta chains as tied to cytomegalovirus. In an earlier analysis, in some 500 donors, most V segments appeared productive either ~90% or ~30% of the time. Later analysis identified a missense DCLRE1C variant that was linked to TCR beta V- and J-gene trimming.

Both 60 Vbeta primers and 13 Jbeta primers went into the PCR. Produced via immunoSEQ multiplex PCR; TCRdb's table is partial and in-frame only. The data hold fewer than 150,000 clones, with about 75% observed a single time. This CDR3 contains 15 residues. V lost 0 bases, J lost 4 bases, and 12 bases lay in between. CDR1 and CDR2 from the germline V gene are MGHRA and YSYEKL. The sequencing sample was made of PBMCs. The chain employs TRBV4-1 and TRBJ1-2, with D hard to call. The clonotype was recovered from a man aged 60 to 75 in good health and CMV-seropositive. For the CDR3, the DNA is TGCGCCAGCAGCCAAGAGGTGGGCCGGCTCTATGGCTACACCTTC. Protein product: CASSQEVGRLYGYTF.